This T cell receptor (beta chain) derives from a study of T cell repertoires in cytomegalovirus infection. The CDR3 is 14 amino acids. Trimming took 3 bases from V and 2 from J, leaving 12 bases between them. Per germline, CDR1 DFQATT and CDR2 SNEGSKA (reference sequence). Each CDR3 protein is one row after TCRdb ran MiXCR on the reads. The table has nearly 650,000 distinct CDR3 sequences, 24% seen once; the top ten hold 7% to 9%. This rearrangement joins TRBV20-1 to TRBJ2-3; TRBD2 might be the D (6 bases). The sequencing sample was made of CD8+ T cells from PBMCs. The source of this sequence is a human donor in good health (CMV status not recorded). Some clones in this sample may be carry-over from other donors' samples. CDR3 nucleotide sequence: TGCAGTGCTAGCTTATGGGGGGACACAGATACGCAGTATTTT. This sequence encodes CSASLWGDTDTQYF.